This T cell receptor beta chain originates from a study of spatial heterogeneity in lung cancer. This clonotype was detected a few times. Antigen unknown. The library was prepared for alpha chains; this beta chain is a stray read, so its frequency means little. General study points: Tumor mutation count correlated with how many alpha and beta TCRs expanded intratumorally.

CDR3 length: 14 residues. The V end was cut by 8 bases, the J end by 6 bases, with 17 bases between. Germline-derived CDR1 and CDR2 are MNHEY and SVGEGT. The time point was: sample taken at primary tumor resection. The donors were more than 70 patients with non-small cell lung cancer that was early-stage and untreated. Unsorted whole RNA of tumor, nontumor lung or frozen PBMC was sequenced. TCR cDNA molecules were tagged individually, and each one carried a unique molecular identifier. TCRdb recomputed calls from the 5' RACE reads with MiXCR, one row per CDR3 protein. The data contain 6,900 or so distinct CDR3 sequences, about 12% of them singletons.

This clonotype was obtained from a male donor with early-stage non-small cell lung cancer. The source material was lung tumor tissue, sampled at surgery. J is TRBJ1-5 and V is TRBV6-2 or TRBV6-3; the D gene is possibly TRBD1 (5 bases). DNA for the CDR3: TGTGCCAGCTTCCAGGGAGGACTCAGTCAGCCCCAGCATTTT. The encoded protein is CASFQGGLSQPQHF.